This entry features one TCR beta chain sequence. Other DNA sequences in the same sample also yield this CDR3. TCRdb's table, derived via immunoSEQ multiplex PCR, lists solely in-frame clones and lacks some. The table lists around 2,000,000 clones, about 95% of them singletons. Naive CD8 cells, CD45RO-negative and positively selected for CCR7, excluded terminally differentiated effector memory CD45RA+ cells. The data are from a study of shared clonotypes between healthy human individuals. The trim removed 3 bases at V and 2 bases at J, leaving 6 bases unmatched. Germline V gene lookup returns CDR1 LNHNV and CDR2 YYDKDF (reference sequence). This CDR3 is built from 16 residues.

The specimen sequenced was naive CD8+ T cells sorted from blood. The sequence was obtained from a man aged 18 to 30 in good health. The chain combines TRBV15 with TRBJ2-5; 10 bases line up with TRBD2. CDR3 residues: CATSRGLAGEQETQYF. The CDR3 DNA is TGTGCCACCAGCAGGGGGCTAGCGGGGGAGCAAGAGACCCAGTACTTC.